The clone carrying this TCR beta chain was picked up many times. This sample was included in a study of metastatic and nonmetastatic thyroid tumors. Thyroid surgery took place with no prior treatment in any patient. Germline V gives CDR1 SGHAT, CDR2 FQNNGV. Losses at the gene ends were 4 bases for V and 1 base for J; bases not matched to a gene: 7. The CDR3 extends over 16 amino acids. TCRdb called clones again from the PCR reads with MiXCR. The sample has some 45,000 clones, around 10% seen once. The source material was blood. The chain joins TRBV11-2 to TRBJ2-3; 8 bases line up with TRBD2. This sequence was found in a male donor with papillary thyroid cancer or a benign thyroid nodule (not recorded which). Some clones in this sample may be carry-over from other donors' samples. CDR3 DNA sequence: TGTGCCAGCAGCTCAGCAACTAGCGGAGGCACAGATACGCAGTATTTT. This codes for CASSSATSGGTDTQYF.